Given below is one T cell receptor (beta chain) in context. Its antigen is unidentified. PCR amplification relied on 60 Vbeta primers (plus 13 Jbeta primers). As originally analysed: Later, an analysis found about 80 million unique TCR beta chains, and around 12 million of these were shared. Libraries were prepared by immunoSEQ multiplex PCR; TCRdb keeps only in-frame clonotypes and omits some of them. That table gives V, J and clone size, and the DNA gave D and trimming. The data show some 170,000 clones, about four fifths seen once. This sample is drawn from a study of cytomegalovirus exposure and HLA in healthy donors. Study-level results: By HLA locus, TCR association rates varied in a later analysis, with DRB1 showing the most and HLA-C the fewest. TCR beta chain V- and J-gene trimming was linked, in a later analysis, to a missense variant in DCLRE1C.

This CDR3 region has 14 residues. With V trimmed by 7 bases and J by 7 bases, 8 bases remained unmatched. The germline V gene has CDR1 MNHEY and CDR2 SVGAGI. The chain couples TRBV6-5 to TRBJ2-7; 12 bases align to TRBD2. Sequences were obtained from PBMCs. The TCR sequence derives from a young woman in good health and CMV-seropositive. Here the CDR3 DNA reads TGTGCCAGCAAACGAGGACTAGCGGGGATTGAGCAGTACTTC. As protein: CASKRGLAGIEQYF.